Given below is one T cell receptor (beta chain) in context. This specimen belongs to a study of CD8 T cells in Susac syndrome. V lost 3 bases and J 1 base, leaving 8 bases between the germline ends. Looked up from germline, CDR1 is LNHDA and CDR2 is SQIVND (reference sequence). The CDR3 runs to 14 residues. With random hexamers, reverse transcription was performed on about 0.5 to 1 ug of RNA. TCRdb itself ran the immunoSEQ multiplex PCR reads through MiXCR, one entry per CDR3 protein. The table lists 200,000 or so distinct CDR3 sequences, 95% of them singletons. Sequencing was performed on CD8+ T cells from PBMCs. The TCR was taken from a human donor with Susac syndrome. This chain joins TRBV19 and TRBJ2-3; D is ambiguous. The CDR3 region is CASSIRVRTDTQYF. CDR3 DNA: TGTGCCAGTAGTATCCGGGTACGCACAGATACGCAGTATTTT.